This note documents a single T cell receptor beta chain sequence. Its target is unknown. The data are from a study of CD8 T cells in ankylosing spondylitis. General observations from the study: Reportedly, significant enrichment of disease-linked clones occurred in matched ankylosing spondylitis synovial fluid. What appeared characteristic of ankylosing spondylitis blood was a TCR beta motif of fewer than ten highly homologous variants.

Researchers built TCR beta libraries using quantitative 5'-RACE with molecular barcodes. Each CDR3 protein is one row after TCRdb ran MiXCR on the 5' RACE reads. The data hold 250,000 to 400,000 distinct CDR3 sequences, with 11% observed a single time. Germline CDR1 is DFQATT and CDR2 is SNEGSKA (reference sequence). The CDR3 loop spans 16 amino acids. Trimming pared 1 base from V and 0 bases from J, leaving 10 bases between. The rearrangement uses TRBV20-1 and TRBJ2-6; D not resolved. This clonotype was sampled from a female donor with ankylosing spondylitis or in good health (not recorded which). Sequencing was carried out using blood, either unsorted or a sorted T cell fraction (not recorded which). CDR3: CSARGAESSGANVLTF. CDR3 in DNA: TGCAGTGCTAGAGGGGCAGAAAGCTCTGGGGCCAACGTCCTGACTTTC.